The 20 T cell receptor beta chains below come from one sample, sequenced in a study of shared clonotypes between healthy human individuals. Assay used: immunoSEQ multiplex PCR; TCRdb lists only in-frame clones, some missing. The table lists roughly 110,000 clones, around 65% of them singletons. The source material was memory CD8+ T cells sorted from blood. Subset here: CD45RO+ cells pooled with CCR7-negative TemRA cells. Receptors originate from a woman under 40 in good health.

V usage is TRBV4-1 and J usage is TRBJ2-2, with D unresolved. Germline V gene sequence: CDR1 MGHRA, CDR2 YSYEKL. The germline V and J ends were trimmed by 0 bases and 2 bases, with 13 bases remaining between them. The CDR3 spans 17 residues. DNA of the CDR3: TGCGCCAGCAGCCAAGATGCCCGCTCCTTTAACACCGGGGAGCTGTTTTTT. It yields the protein CASSQDARSFNTGELFF.

The J gene is TRBJ1-5, the V gene TRBV6-5; weak D call: TRBD1 (5 bases). The CDR3 sequence is 12 residues long. The germline CDR1 and CDR2 sequences are MNHEY and SVGAGI. Trimming cost V 0 bases and J 9 bases, with 6 bases left between them. The CDR3 loop reads CASSYSGGPQHF. In DNA form, the CDR3 reads TGTGCCAGCAGTTACTCGGGGGGGCCCCAGCATTTT.

The rearrangement links TRBV5-1 to TRBJ2-7; 7 bases align to TRBD1. CDR1 SGHRS and CDR2 YFSETQ come from the germline V gene. J lost 2 bases, V lost 2 bases, and 4 bases had no gene match. The CDR3 extends over 14 amino acids. The CDR3 nucleotides read TGCGCCAGCAGCTTAGTACAGGGGCCCTACGAGCAGTACTTC. Translation: CASSLVQGPYEQYF. The entire variable domain, with the rest obtained from reference TRBV5-1 and TRBJ2-7, is as follows: KAGVTQTPRYLIKTRGQQVTLSCSPISGHRSVSWYQQTPGQGLQFLFEYFSETQRNKGNFPGRFSGRQFSNSRSEMNVSTLELGDSALYLCASSLVQGPYEQYFGPGTRLTVT.

About this clone itself: The sample holds other DNA sequences that translate to the same CDR3. This sequence joins TRBV28 and TRBJ2-7, with no clear D. This CDR3 has 13 amino acids. CDR1 MDHEN and CDR2 SYDVKM come from the germline V gene. Trimming removed 2 bases from V and 4 bases from J, with 9 bases in between. The CDR3 loop reads CASSLRPGYEQYF. The CDR3 DNA reads as TGTGCCAGCAGTTTACGCCCCGGGTACGAGCAGTACTTC.

This chain connects TRBV19 to TRBJ1-5, with D perhaps TRBD1 (6 bases). CDR3 length: 14 amino acids. Looked up from germline, CDR1 is LNHDA and CDR2 is SQIVND (reference sequence). V lost 1 base to trimming and J lost 4 bases, with 8 bases between them. CDR3 in DNA: TGTGCCAGTAGTATAGGAACAGGGAATCAGCCCCAGCATTTT. Translation: CASSIGTGNQPQHF.

This chain links TRBV28 with TRBJ1-6; no reliable D call. V was pared by 6 bases and J by 6 bases, with 12 bases between. The CDR3 length is 14 residues. Germline CDR1 MDHEN, CDR2 SYDVKM. CDR3 residues: CASSLGLTNSPLHF. The DNA of the CDR3 is TGTGCCAGCAGCCTAGGACTGACTAATTCACCCCTCCACTTT.

This clone was counted once. The V and J genes are TRBV5-1 and TRBJ2-1; D is perhaps TRBD1 (6 bases). This CDR3 comprises 13 residues. Trimming removed 0 bases from V and 12 bases from J, with 13 bases in between. The germline V gene has CDR1 SGHRS and CDR2 YFSETQ. CDR3 residues: CASSLGSTGLQFF. For the CDR3, the DNA is TGCGCCAGCAGCTTGGGGTCGACAGGACTGCAGTTCTTC.

This clone was found a few times. The V gene is TRBV5-4, the J gene TRBJ1-1; perhaps TRBD1 as D (6 bases). Trimming cost V 0 bases and J 5 bases, with 11 bases left between them. This CDR3 comprises 14 residues. Germline lookup yields CDR1 SGHNT and CDR2 YYREEE (reference sequence). CDR3 region: CASSLGGGATEAFF. The CDR3 nucleotides are TGTGCCAGCAGCTTGGGCGGGGGCGCTACTGAAGCTTTCTTT.

By proportion, this clone is large. This chain connects TRBV28 to TRBJ2-5, with a possible D match to TRBD1 (6 bases). This CDR3 has 15 residues. Trimming took 7 bases from V and 5 from J, leaving 20 bases between them. Germline V gene data show CDR1 as MDHEN and CDR2 as SYDVKM. The CDR3 sequence: CASTNQGTSGETQYF. In DNA, the CDR3 is TGTGCCAGCACCAACCAGGGGACGTCCGGGGAGACCCAGTACTTC. Using reference TRBV28 and TRBJ2-5 for the parts outside the CDR3, the full variable domain is DVKVTQSSRYLVKRTGEKVFLECVQDMDHENMFWYRQDPGLGLRLIYFSYDVKMKEKGDIPEGYSVSREKKERFSLILESASTNQTSMYLCASTNQGTSGETQYFGPGTRLLVL.

The rearrangement links TRBV7-9 to TRBJ1-1; no definite D call. V shed 5 bases and J shed 1 base, with 8 bases lying between them. Germline V gene lookup returns CDR1 SEHNR and CDR2 FQNEAQ (reference sequence). This CDR3 is built from 13 residues. The CDR3 is CASSHEANTEAFF. The CDR3 DNA sequence: TGTGCCAGCAGCCACGAAGCGAACACTGAAGCTTTCTTT.

J is TRBJ2-3 and V is TRBV21-1; the table's D call, TRBD2, was not checked against the DNA. TRBV21-1 constitutes a pseudogene. The length of the CDR3 is 18 residues. In DNA, the CDR3 is TGTGCCAGCAGCCCTCGAGGGGCTAGCGGGCTAACCTCAGATACGCAGTATTTT. It specifies CASSPRGASGLTSDTQYF.

The rearrangement uses TRBV19 and TRBJ1-5; 9 positions agree with TRBD1. V trimming: 2 bases; J trimming: 11 bases; junction bases outside the gene matches: 7. The CDR3 runs 14 residues. Germline CDR1 and CDR2: LNHDA and SQIVND (reference sequence). The CDR3 here is CASSIRTGEGAQHF. The CDR3 DNA follows: TGTGCCAGTAGTATAAGGACAGGGGAAGGGGCCCAGCATTTT.

This clone was recorded many times. This sequence joins TRBV29-1 and TRBJ1-1; 7 bases are shared with TRBD1. The CDR3 is 13 amino acids. Per germline, CDR1 SQVTM and CDR2 ANQGSEA. Trimming removed 7 bases from V and 11 bases from J; junction bases left unmatched: 16. The CDR3 DNA follows: TGCAGCGCAGTGACAGGGACGGGCCAGGGTGCTTTCTTT. It is translated as CSAVTGTGQGAFF.

The chain joins TRBV6-4 to TRBJ1-5; 8 positions match TRBD1. Germline V gene data show CDR1 as MRHNA and CDR2 as SNTAGT. This CDR3 comprises 15 residues. After removal of 4 bases from V and 6 bases from J, the junction contained 8 bases not matched to a gene. The CDR3 region is CASSVDAGGSQPQHF. Written as DNA, the CDR3 is TGTGCCAGCAGTGTCGACGCAGGGGGCAGTCAGCCCCAGCATTTT.

The CDR3 is CASSKAPCGGLLQETQYF. The DNA for the CDR3 is TGTGCCAGCAGCAAAGCCCCTTGTGGTGGGTTACTACAAGAGACCCAGTACTTC. This chain uses TRBV21-1 with TRBJ2-5; TRBD2, the D gene given by the table, was not confirmed from the DNA. TRBV21-1 is shown as a pseudogene. The CDR3 loop spans 18 amino acids.

This clone was observed a handful of times. The V and J genes are TRBV28 and TRBJ2-7; D gene unclear. V lost 5 bases to trimming and J lost 6 bases, with 11 bases between them. The CDR3 extends over 12 amino acids. Germline CDR1 and CDR2: MDHEN and SYDVKM. As DNA, the CDR3 is TGTGCCAGCAGTCCCGTGGGGTTCGAGCAGTACTTC. This encodes CASSPVGFEQYF. Combining the CDR3 with reference TRBV28 and TRBJ2-7 gives the whole variable domain DVKVTQSSRYLVKRTGEKVFLECVQDMDHENMFWYRQDPGLGLRLIYFSYDVKMKEKGDIPEGYSVSREKKERFSLILESASTNQTSMYLCASSPVGFEQYFGPGTRLTVT.

This rearrangement joins TRBV6-4 to TRBJ2-1, with 7 bases fitting TRBD2. The junction had 6 bases not matched to a gene; V was cut back by 2 bases and J by 8 bases. In germline, CDR1 is MRHNA, CDR2 SNTAGT. CDR3 size: 14 residues. This CDR3 reads CASSDQAGAHEQFF. Written as DNA, the CDR3 is TGTGCCAGCAGTGACCAGGCGGGAGCACATGAGCAGTTCTTC.

This clone was picked up many times. This CDR3 is also generated by other DNA sequences in the sample. This chain uses TRBV29-1 with TRBJ1-2, with 7 nucleotides matching TRBD1. The V and J ends lost 2 bases and 8 bases, in that order; junction bases with no gene match: 5. CDR3 length: 12 amino acids. Germline V gene lookup returns CDR1 SQVTM and CDR2 ANQGSEA. CDR3 sequence: CSVETGVGGYTF. In nucleotides, the CDR3 is TGCAGCGTTGAAACAGGGGTGGGGGGCTACACCTTC.

The sample holds many counts of this clone. The CDR3 DNA follows: TGTGCCAGCAGCAAATGTGGGACAGGGTCCTACGAGCAGTACTTC. Its translation is CASSKCGTGSYEQYF. V is TRBV21-1 and J is TRBJ2-7; TRBD1 is the table's D call, not checked against the DNA. TRBV21-1 is listed as a pseudogene. The CDR3 loop spans 15 amino acids.

This chain uses TRBV6-5 with TRBJ2-7, with 7 bases matching TRBD2. CDR1 is MNHEY and CDR2 is SVGAGI in the germline V gene. V was pared by 2 bases and J by 3 bases, with 1 base of the junction left unmatched. The CDR3 loop spans 13 amino acids. The CDR3 DNA follows: TGTGCCAGCAGTTACGGGGGGGTCTACGAGCAGTACTTC. Translated: CASSYGGVYEQYF.